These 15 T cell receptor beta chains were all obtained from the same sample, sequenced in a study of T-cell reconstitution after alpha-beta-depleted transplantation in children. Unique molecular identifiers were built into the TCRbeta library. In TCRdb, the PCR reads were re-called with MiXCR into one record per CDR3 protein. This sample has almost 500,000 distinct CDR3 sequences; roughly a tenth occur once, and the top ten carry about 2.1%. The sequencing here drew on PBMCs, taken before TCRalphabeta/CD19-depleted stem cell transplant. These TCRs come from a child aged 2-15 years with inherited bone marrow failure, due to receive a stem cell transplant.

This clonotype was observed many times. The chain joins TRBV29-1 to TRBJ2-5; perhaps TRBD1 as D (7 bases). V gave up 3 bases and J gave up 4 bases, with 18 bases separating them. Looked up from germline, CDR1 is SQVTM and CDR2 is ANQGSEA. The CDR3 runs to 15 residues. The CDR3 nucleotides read TGCAGCGTTGATTGGAGGGGGCAGGGAAGAGAGACCCAGTACTTC. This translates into CSVDWRGQGRETQYF.

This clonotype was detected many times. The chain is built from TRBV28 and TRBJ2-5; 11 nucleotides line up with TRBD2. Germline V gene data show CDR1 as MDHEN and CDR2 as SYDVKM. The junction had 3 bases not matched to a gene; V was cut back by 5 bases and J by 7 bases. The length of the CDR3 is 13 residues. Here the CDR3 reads CASSPLAGGTQYF. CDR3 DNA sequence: TGTGCCAGCAGTCCTCTAGCGGGAGGGACCCAGTACTTC.

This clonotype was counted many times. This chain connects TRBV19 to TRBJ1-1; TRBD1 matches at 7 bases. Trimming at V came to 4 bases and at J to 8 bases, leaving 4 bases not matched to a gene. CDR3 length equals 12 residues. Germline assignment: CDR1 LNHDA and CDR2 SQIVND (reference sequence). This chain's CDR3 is CASSTGGMEAFF. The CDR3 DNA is TGTGCCAGTAGTACAGGGGGAATGGAAGCTTTCTTT.

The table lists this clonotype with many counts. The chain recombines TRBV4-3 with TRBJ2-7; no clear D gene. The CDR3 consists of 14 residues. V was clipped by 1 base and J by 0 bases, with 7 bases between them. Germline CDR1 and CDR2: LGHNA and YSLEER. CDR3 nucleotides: TGCGCCAGCAGCCAAGGATCTAGCTCCTACGAGCAGTACTTC. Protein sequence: CASSQGSSSYEQYF.

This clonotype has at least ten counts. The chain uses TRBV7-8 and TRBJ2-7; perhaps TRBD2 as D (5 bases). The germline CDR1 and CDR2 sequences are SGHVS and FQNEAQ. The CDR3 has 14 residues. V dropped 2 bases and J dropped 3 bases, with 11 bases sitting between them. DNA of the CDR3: TGTGCCAGCAGCTTACCGGGGAGCGTCTACGAGCAGTACTTC. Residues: CASSLPGSVYEQYF.

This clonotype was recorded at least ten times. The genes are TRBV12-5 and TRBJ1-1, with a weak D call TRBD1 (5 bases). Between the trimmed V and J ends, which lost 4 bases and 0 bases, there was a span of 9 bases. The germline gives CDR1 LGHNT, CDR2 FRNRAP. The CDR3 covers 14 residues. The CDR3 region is CASGSPGLNTEAFF. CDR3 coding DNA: TGTGCTAGTGGTTCCCCGGGGCTGAACACTGAAGCTTTCTTT. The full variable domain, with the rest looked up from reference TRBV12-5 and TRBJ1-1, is DARVTQTPRHKVTEMGQEVTMRCQPILGHNTVFWYRQTMMQGLELLAYFRNRAPLDDSGMPKDRFSAEMPDATLATLKIQPSEPRDSAVYFCASGSPGLNTEAFFGQGTRLTVV.

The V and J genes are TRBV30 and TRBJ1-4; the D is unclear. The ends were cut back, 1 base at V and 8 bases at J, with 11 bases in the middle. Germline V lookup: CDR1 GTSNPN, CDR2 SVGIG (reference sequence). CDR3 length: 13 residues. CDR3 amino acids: CAWSAEDGEKLFF. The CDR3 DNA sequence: TGTGCCTGGAGTGCCGAGGACGGAGAAAAACTGTTTTTT.

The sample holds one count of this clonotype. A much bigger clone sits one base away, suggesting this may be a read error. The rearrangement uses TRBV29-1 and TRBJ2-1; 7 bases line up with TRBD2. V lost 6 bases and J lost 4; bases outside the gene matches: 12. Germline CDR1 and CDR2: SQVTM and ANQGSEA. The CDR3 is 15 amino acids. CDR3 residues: CSVGGWWDLYNEQFF. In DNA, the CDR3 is TGCAGCGTGGGGGGGTGGTGGGATTTATACAATGAGCAGTTCTTC.

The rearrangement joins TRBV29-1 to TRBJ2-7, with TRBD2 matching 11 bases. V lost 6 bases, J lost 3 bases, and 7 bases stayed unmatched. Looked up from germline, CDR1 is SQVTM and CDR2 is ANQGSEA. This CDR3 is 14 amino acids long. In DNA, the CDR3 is TGCAGCGTGGCGACTAGCGGGGATGACTACGAGCAGTACTTC. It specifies CSVATSGDDYEQYF.

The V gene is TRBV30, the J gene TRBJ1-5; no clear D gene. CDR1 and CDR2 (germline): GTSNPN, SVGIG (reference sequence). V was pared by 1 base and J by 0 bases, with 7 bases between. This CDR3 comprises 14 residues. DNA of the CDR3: TGTGCCTGGAGTGCGGTCTATAGCAATCAGCCCCAGCATTTT. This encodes CAWSAVYSNQPQHF.

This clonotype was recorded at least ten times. The CDR3 coding sequence is TGTGCCAGCAGTGCGTTGGGACAGGGGGCCAAAAACATTCAGTACTTC. This translates into CASSALGQGAKNIQYF. V usage is TRBV25-1 and J usage is TRBJ2-4; 10 bases line up with TRBD1. This CDR3 contains 16 residues. CDR1 is MGHDK, CDR2 SYGVNS, per germline. With V trimmed by 4 bases and J by 1 base, 4 bases remained unmatched.

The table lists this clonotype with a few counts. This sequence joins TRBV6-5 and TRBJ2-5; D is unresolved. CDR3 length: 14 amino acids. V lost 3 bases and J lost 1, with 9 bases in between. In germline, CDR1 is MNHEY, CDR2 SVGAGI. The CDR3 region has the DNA TGTGCCAGCAGTTATCTTAGGACCCAAGAGACCCAGTACTTC. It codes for CASSYLRTQETQYF.

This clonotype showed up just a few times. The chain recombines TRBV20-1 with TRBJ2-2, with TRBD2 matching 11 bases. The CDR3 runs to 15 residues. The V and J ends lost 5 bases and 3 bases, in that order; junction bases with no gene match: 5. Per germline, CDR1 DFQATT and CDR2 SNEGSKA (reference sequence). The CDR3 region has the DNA TGCAGTGCTCAAGTTAGCGGGAGGGACACCGGGGAGCTGTTTTTT. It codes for CSAQVSGRDTGELFF.

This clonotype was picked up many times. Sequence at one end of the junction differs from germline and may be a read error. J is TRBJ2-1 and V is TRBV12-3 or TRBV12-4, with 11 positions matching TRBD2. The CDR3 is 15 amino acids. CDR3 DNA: TGTGCTAGCAGTTTAGGTAGCGGGAGGGTCGATGAGCAGTTCTTC. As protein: CASSLGSGRVDEQFF.

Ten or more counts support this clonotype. CDR3: CSATPFTAEYQETQYF. The CDR3 coding sequence is TGCAGTGCTACCCCGTTTACGGCAGAGTACCAAGAGACCCAGTACTTC. The gene calls are TRBV20-1 and TRBJ2-5; D gene uncertain. CDR1 DFQATT and CDR2 SNEGSKA come from the germline V gene (reference sequence). Between the trimmed V and J ends, which lost 4 bases and 0 bases, there was a span of 18 bases. There are 16 residues in the CDR3.